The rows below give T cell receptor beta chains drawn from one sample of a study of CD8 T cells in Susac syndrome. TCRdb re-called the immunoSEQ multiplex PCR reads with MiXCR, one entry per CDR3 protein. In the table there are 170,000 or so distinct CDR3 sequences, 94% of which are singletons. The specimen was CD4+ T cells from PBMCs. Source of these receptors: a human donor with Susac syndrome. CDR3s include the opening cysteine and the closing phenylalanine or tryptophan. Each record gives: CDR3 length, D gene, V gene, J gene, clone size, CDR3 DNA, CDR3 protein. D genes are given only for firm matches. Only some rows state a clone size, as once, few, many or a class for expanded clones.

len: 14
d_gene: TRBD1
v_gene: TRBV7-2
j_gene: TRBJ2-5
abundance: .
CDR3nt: TGTGCCAGCAGCCGGACAGGGTTTTACCAGACCCAGTACTTC
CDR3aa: CASSRTGFYQTQYF

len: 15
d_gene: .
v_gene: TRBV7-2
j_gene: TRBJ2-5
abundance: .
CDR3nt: TGTGCCAGCAGCGCCTGGGGTGGGGATGGAGAGACCCAGTACTTC
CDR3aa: CASSAWGGDGETQYF

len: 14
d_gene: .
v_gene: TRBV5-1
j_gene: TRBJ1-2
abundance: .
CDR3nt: TGCGCCAGTAAAACCCAAGGGGGGCCATATGGCTACACCTTC
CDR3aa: CASKTQGGPYGYTF

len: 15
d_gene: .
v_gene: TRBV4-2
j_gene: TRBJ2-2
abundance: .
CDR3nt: TGTGCCAGCAGCCCAACCGGGACTAACACCGGGGAGCTGTTTTTT
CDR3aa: CASSPTGTNTGELFF

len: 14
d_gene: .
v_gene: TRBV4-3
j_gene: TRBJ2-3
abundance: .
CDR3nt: TGCGCCAGCAGCCAAGGCGACAACACAGATACGCAGTATTTT
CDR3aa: CASSQGDNTDTQYF

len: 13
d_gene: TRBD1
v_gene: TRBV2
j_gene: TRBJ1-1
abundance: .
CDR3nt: TGTGCCAGCAGTGAAGTCCAGGGGGCTGAAGCTTTCTTT
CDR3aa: CASSEVQGAEAFF

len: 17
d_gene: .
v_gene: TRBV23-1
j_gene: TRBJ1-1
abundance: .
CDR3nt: TGCGCCAGCAGTCAAGGTTATCTACGAGGGTGGAACACTGAAGCTTTCTTT
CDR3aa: CASSQGYLRGWNTEAFF

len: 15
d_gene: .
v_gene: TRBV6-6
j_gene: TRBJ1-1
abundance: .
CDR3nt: TGTGCCAGCAGTGCTGTGGGGCTCTCGAACACTGAAGCTTTCTTT
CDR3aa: CASSAVGLSNTEAFF

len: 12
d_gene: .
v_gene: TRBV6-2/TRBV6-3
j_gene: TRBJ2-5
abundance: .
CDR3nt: TGTGCCAGCAGCCGCGCAAGAGAGACCCAGTACTTC
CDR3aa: CASSRARETQYF

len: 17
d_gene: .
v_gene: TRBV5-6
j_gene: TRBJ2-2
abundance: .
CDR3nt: TGTGCCAGCAGCTCCGGGTTGCTCAGCGCGAACACCGGGGAGCTGTTTTTT
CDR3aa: CASSSGLLSANTGELFF

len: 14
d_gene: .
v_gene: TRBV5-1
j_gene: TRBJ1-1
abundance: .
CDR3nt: TGCGCCAGCAGACCGGACACGATGAACACTGAAGCTTTCTTT
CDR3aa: CASRPDTMNTEAFF

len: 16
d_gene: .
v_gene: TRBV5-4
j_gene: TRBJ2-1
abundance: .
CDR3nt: TGTGCCAGCACCACAGTCAGGGGGGGCCGAAGCAATGAGCAGTTCTTC
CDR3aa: CASTTVRGGRSNEQFF

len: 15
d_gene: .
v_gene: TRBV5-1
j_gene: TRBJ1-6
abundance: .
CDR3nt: TGCGCCAGCAGCGGGACCTCCTTGGGTGATTCACCCCTCCACTTT
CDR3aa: CASSGTSLGDSPLHF

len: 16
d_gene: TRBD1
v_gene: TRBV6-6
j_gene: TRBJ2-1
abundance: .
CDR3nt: TGTGCCAGCAGTGCCCGGACAGGGGGACCTAACCATGAGCAGTTCTTC
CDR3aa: CASSARTGGPNHEQFF

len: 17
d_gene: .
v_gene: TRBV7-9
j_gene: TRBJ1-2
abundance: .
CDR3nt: TGTGCCAGCAGCCTCCGGGACCCTGAGTTGCTAAACTATGGCTACACCTTC
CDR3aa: CASSLRDPELLNYGYTF

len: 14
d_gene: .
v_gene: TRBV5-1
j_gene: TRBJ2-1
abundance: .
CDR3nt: TGCGCCAGCAGCCCCCTGGCCTACTACAATGAGCAGTTCTTC
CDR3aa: CASSPLAYYNEQFF

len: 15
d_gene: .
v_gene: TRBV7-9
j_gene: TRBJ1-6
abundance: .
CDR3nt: TGTGCCAGCAGCGCGGTCGGCGTACGGGGTGCACCCCTCCACTTT
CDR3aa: CASSAVGVRGAPLHF

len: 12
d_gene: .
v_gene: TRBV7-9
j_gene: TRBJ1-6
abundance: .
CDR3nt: TGTGCCAGCAGCGATAAGAATTCACCCCTCCACTTT
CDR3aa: CASSDKNSPLHF

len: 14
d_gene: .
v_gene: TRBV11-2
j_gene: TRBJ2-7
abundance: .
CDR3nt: TGTGCCAGCAGCCCCCCTAGCCGGGACGGCGAGCAGTACTTC
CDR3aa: CASSPPSRDGEQYF

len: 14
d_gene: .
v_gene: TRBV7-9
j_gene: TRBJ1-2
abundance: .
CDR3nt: TGTGCCAGCGCTCTTAGTACCGGGGGCGGTGGCTACACCTTC
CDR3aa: CASALSTGGGGYTF

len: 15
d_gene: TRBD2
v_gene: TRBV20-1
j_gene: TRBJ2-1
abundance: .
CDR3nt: TGCAGTGCTAGAGATAGCGGGGGGGCTGGGAATGAGCAGTTCTTC
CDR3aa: CSARDSGGAGNEQFF

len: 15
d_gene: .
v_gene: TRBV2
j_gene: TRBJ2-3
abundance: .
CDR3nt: TGTGCCAGCAAAGATCTACAAACCTCCACAGATACGCAGTATTTT
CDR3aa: CASKDLQTSTDTQYF

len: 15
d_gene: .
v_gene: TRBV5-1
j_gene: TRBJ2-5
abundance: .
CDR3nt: TGCGCCAGCAGCTTGGCCAACTCGCCTCAAGAGACCCAGTACTTC
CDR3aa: CASSLANSPQETQYF

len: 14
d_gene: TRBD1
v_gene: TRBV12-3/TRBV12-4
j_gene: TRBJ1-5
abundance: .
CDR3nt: TGTGCCAGCAGTCCTCGGACAGGCGAATTGGCCCAGCATTTT
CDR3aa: CASSPRTGELAQHF

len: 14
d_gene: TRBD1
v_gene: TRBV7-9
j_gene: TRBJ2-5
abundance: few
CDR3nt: TGTGCCAGCAGCTTGGGGACAGGGGATGAGACCCAGTACTTC
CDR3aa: CASSLGTGDETQYF

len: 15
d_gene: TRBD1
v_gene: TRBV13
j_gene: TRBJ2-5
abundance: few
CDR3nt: TGTGCCAGCAGCTTGGGGACAGGGCAGGGGGAGACCCAGTACTTC
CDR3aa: CASSLGTGQGETQYF

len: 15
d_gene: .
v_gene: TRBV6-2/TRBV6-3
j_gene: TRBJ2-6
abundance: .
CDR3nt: TGTGCCAGCAGCCTCAGCTCCCTGGGGGCCAACGTCCTGACTTTC
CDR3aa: CASSLSSLGANVLTF

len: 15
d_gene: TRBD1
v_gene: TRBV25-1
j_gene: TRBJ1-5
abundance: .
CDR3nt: TGTGCCAGCAGTTCACAGGGGGTTGGCAATCAGCCCCAGCATTTT
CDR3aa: CASSSQGVGNQPQHF

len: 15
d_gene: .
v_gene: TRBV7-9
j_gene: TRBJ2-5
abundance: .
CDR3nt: TGTGCCAGCAGCTTAGCCGAGGGAGCCTCAAAGACCCAGTACTTC
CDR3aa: CASSLAEGASKTQYF

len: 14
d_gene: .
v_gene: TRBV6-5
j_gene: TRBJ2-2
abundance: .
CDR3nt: TGTGCCAGCATCTCCAGCGACGGCACCGGGGAGCTGTTTTTT
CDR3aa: CASISSDGTGELFF

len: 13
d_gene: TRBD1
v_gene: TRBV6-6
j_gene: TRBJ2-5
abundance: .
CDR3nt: TGTGCCAGCAGTCCCCCAGGGGGAGAGACCCAGTACTTC
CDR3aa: CASSPPGGETQYF

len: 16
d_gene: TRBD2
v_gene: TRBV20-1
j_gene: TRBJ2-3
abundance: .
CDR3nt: TGCAGTGCTGGACCGACTAGCGGGGGGTTCTTGGATACGCAGTATTTT
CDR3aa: CSAGPTSGGFLDTQYF

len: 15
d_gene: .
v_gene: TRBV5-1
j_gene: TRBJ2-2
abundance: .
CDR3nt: TGCGCCAGCCGGGGAAGCGAACTGAACACCGGGGAGCTGTTTTTT
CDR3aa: CASRGSELNTGELFF

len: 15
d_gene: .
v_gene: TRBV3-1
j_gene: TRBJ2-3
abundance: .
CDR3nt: TGTGCCAGCAGCCAAGGTCGACCCTCCGGGGATACGCAGTATTTT
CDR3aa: CASSQGRPSGDTQYF

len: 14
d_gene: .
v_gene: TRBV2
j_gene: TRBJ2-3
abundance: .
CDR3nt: TGTGCCAGCAAGACTATACAAAGCACAGATACGCAGTATTTT
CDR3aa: CASKTIQSTDTQYF

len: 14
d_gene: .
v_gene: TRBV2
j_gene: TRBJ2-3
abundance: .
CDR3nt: TGTGCCAGCAGGCGGGACTTAGACACAGATACGCAGTATTTT
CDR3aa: CASRRDLDTDTQYF

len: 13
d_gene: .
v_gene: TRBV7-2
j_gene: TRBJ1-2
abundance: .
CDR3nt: TGTGCCAGCAGCTTACGTGGGAACTATGGCTACACCTTC
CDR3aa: CASSLRGNYGYTF

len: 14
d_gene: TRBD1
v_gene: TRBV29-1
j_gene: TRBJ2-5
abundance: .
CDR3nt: TGCAGCGTTGAAAAGGCAGGGGGCCGGGAGACCCAGTACTTC
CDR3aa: CSVEKAGGRETQYF

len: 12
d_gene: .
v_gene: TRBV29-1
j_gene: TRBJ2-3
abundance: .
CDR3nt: TGCAGCGCGGCTAGAATGGCAGATACGCAGTATTTT
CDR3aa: CSAARMADTQYF

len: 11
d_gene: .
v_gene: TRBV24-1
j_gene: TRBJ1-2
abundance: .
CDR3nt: TGTGCCACCAGGGCAGTGGGCGGCTACACCTTC
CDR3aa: CATRAVGGYTF

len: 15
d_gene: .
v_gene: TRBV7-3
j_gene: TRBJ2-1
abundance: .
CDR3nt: TGTGCCAGCAGCTCCGGGACTTCCAGCTACAATGAGCAGTTCTTC
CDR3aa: CASSSGTSSYNEQFF

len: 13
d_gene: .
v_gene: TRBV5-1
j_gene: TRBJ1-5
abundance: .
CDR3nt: TGCGCCAGCAGCTCGGGGGAGAATCAGCCCCAGCATTTT
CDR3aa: CASSSGENQPQHF

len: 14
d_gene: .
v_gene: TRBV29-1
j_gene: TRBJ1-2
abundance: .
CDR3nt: TGCAGCGTTGCCCCCAGACAGGCGGGCTATGGCTACACCTTC
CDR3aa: CSVAPRQAGYGYTF